These 3 T cell receptor beta chains were sequenced from one sample in a study of blood T cell repertoires in COVID-19. TCRdb's table, derived via immunoSEQ multiplex PCR, lists solely in-frame clones and lacks some. Of 90,000 or so clones listed, 88% are singletons. Material: peripheral blood. The receptors were sampled from a man aged 55 to 70 with acute or convalescent COVID-19.

This chain links TRBV7-9 with TRBJ1-2; D may be TRBD1 (5 bases). In germline, CDR1 is SEHNR, CDR2 FQNEAQ (reference sequence). V was clipped by 1 base and J by 4 bases, with 7 bases between them. The CDR3 consists of 13 residues. The chain's CDR3 is CASSLETAYGYTF. CDR3 sequence (DNA): TGTGCCAGCAGCTTAGAGACAGCCTATGGCTACACCTTC.

The chain employs TRBV19 and TRBJ1-2, with TRBD1 as a possible D gene (6 bases). Germline assignment: CDR1 LNHDA and CDR2 SQIVND (reference sequence). The CDR3 sequence is 13 residues long. V shed 4 bases and J shed 5 bases, with 11 bases lying between them. Here the CDR3 reads CASSTWTEYGYTF. CDR3 nucleotides: TGTGCCAGTAGTACCTGGACAGAATATGGCTACACCTTC.

The chain is built from TRBV6-1 and TRBJ1-4; the match to TRBD1 covers 11 bases. The CDR3 spans 16 residues. Trimming removed 0 bases from V and 10 bases from J; junction bases left unmatched: 7. CDR1 is MNHNS, CDR2 SASEGT, per germline. The CDR3 loop reads CASSEAQGTGGIKLFF. The CDR3 nucleotides read TGTGCCAGCAGTGAAGCGCAGGGGACAGGGGGAATAAAACTGTTTTTT.